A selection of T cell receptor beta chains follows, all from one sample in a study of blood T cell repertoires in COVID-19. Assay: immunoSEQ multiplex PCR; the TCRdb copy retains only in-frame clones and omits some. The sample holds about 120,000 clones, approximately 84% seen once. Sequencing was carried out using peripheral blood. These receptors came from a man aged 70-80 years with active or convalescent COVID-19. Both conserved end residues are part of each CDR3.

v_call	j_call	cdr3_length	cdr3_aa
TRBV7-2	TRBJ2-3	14	CASSRTGSTDTQYF
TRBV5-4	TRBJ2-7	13	CASSLTGSHEQYF
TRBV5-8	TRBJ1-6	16	CASSLGDRGYNSPLHF
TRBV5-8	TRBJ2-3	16	CASSLALRQRADTQYF
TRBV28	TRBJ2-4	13	CASRETGKDIQYF
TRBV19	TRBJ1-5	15	CASRLGDRAHQPQHF
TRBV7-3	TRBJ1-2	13	CASSSYRGQGYTF
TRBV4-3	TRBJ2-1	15	CASSQGQGGENEQFF
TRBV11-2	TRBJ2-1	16	CASSFSGGKAAHEQFF
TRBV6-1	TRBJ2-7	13	CASSEGQGNEQYF
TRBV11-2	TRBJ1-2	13	CASSPTGGPGYTF
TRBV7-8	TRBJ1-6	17	CASSSPQESSYNSPLHF
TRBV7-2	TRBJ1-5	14	CASSRGYGNQPQHF
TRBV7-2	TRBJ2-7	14	CASRTSGGAGEQYF
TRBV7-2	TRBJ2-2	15	CASSLGGVEAGELFF
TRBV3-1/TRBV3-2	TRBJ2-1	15	CASSQDDRAADEQFF
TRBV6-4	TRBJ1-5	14	CASSVSYSNQPQHF
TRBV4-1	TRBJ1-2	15	CASSQDPGTNYGYTF
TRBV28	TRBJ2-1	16	CASSFGRRGSYNEQFF
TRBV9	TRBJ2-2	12	CASNLNTGELFF
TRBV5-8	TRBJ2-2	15	CASSLEQENTGELFF
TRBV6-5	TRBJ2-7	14	CASTTLAGTYEQYF
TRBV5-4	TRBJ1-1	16	CASRPGTGVQSTEAFF
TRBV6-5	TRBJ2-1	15	CASSYAGVSYNEQFF
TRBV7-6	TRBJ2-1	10	CASSWPEQFF
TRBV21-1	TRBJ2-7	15	CASKEYRDSSYEQYF
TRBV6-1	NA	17	CASSELMGLGSGNTIYF
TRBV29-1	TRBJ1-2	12	CSGKEGLEGYTF
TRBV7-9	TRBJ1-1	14	CASRPTGVRPEAFF
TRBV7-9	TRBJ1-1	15	CASIQGGGSDTEAFF
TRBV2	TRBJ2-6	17	CASSGGQGVGGANVLTF
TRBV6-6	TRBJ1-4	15	CASSYSAERGEKLFF
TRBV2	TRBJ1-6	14	CASSRGEGDSPLHF
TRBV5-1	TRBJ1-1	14	CASSTSGTGPEAFF
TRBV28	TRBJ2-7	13	CASLDRGQREQYF
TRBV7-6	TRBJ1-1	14	CASTGGYLNTEAFF
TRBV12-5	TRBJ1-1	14	CASGLGDIYTEAFF
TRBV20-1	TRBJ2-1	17	CSASREDTSGRLDEQFF
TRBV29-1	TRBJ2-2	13	CSGGTGTTGELFF
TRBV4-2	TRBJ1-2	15	CASSQEEQGGYGYTF
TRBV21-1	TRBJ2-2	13	CASTPPGTGELFF
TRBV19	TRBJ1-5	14	CASSLQQGNQPQHF
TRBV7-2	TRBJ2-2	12	CASSQGVGELFF
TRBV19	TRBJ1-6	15	CASSIRDRGNSPLHF
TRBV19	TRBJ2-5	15	CASRPSGGEQETQYF
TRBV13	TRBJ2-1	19	CASSLYRGVGMGYRNEQFF
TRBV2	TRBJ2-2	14	CASKSTGRTGELFF
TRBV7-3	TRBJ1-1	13	CASSLNPGSEAFF
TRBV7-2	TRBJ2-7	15	CASSPTSGSFHEQYF
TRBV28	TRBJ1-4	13	CASMIQPNEKLFF
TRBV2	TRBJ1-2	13	CASTPQSNYGYTF
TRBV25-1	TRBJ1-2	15	CASSGSGARSYGYTF
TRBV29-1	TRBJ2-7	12	CSVASGSYEQYF
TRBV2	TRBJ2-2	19	CASSPHPGQGAGVTGELFF
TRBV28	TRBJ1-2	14	CASSSGTVRYGYTF
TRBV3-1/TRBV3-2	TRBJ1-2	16	CASSRERGGRNYGYTF
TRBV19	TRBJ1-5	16	CASKTGGVYSNQPQHF
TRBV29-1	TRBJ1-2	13	CSVVILTGGGYTF
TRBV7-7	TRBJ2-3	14	CASSPSGGGYTQYF
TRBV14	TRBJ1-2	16	CASSQGGARMLGGYTF